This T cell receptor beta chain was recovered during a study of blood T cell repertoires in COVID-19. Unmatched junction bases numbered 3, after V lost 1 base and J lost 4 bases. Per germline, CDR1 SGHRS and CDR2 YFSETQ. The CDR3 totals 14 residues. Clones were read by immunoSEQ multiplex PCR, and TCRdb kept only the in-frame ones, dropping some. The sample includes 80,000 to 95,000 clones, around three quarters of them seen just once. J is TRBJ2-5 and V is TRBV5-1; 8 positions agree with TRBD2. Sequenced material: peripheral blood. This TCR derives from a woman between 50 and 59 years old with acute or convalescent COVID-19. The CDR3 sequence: CASSLSGGPETQYF. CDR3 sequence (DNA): TGCGCCAGCAGCTTGTCGGGGGGGCCAGAGACCCAGTACTTC.